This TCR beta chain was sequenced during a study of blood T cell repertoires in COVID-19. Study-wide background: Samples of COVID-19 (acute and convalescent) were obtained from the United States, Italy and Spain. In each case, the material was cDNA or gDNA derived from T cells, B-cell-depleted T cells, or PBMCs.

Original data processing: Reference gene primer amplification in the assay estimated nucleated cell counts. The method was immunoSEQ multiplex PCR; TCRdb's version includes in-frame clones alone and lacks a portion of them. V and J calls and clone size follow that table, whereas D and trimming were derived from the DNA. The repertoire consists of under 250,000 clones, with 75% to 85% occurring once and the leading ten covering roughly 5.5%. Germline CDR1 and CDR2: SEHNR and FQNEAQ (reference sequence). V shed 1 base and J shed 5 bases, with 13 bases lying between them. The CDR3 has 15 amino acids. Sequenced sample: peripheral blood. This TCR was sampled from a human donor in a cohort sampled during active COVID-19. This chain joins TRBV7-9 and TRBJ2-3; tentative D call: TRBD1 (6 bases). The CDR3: CASSLGAGEGDTQYF. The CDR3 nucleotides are TGTGCCAGCAGCTTAGGGGCAGGGGAAGGAGATACGCAGTATTTT.